The text below deals with one TCR beta chain. The sample holds one count of this clone. Its cognate antigen has yet to be identified. Base qualities are missing; no much larger clone stands one base away. The data were obtained in a study of cytomegalovirus exposure and HLA in healthy donors (dated by TCRdb to 2016 to 2017). With regard to the full study: An earlier analysis of some 620 of the donors reported under 300 Gb of sequence data and 95 million to 140 million unique TCR beta sequences obtained from around 170 million T cells. An early release covering more than 500 HLA-typed donors comprised approximately 290 gigabases of sequencing data and approximately 85 million unique TCR sequences. The genetic ancestry cluster associated with self-reported Caucasian donors included around four fifths of the roughly 380 genotyped donors. The study aimed to test whether cataloging public T cell receptors could reveal signatures of past pathogen exposure. The T cell repertoires of several hundred subjects were profiled by immunosequencing and related to cytomegalovirus serostatus. In addition to the first cohort of roughly 670 subjects, a separate validation cohort of 120 different subjects was used. To predict cytomegalovirus infection status, the study brought together high-throughput TCR immunosequencing, statistical association of individual TCRs with disease status, and machine learning. A later analysis re-examined previously published TCR beta repertoires from more than 650 donors and added high-resolution HLA genotyping to investigate patterns of TCR occurrence. Rather than drawing on any new phenotypic data, the later analysis identified candidate immune exposures from TCR beta sequences and the way those sequences occurred across donors. An earlier analysis of roughly 580 of the donors used high-throughput TCR beta sequencing to judge whether each TCR beta V gene segment behaved as functional or pseudogenic. Donor age, sex, ethnicity and CMV serostatus were compiled together with the repertoire data. A later genetic analysis took genome-wide SNP genotypes for about three fifths of the 666 donors and used that subset as a discovery cohort. Every discovery cohort repertoire had been produced on one sequencing platform. Class I and class II HLA loci were covered by the typing at four-digit resolution. Typing coverage varied by locus: roughly 620-640 donors for A, B, C, DRB1 and DQB1; roughly 510 for DQA1; over 600 for DPA1; roughly 450 for DPB1. Because of strong linkage in the cohort, roughly five DR-DQ haplotypes were treated as single units for association and clustering. Among some 410 genotyped donors of the cohort, an average of roughly 230,000 unique TCR beta nucleotide sequences was sequenced per donor, of which about 18% were non-productive.

In total, 600 or so healthy bone marrow donors made up the cohort. At the time of sampling, all cohort members were nominally healthy, though unrecorded immune exposures were likely present. The donor tested CMV seronegative and was one of the 352 seronegative cohort members. A peripheral blood sample was provided by each donor, and peripheral blood mononuclear cells were used for TCR beta sequencing. The Qiagen DNeasy Blood Extraction Kit was used to extract genomic DNA from the blood cell samples. From cysteine to phenylalanine, the CDR3 is 13 amino acids long. The only DNA kept is the CDR3, 39 bases in frame from the first base. The germline V gene encodes CDR1 MNHEY and CDR2 SVGAGI. The study at large found these results: The only immune exposure information available for the cohort was CMV serostatus. In an earlier analysis of some 550 of the donors, most TCR beta V segments were observed in productive rearrangements about 87% or about 30% of the time, broadly matching IMGT annotations. In a later analysis, most CMV-associated TCR beta chains were found to appear HLA-restricted, with HLA associations seemingly driven largely by CMV exposure. According to a later analysis, TCR association rates differed among HLA loci, with DRB1 alleles showing the most associated TCRs and HLA-C alleles showing the fewest. In a later analysis, HLA-associated TCR beta chains were found to be more clonally expanded and to have lower generation probabilities than equally common non-associated chains. The classifier was reported to diagnose cytomegalovirus status with high specificity and sensitivity in both the original and validation cohorts. A cluster of highly shared sequence variants was judged likely to represent a technical artifact of the sequencing pipeline. Presence/absence analyses assumed roughly uniform sequencing depth across donors, an assumption that may not hold. Several of the top co-occurrence clusters appeared to be linked to parvovirus B19, influenza, CMV and Epstein-Barr virus, according to a later analysis. About 17 rarely observed V segments, including chromosome 9 orphons, were excluded from the earlier analysis of several hundred of the donors because counts were too low. Some IMGT-functional V segments, including TRBV6-2 and TRBV6-3, could not be distinguished by the 87-base-pair reads and were therefore excluded. At a false discovery rate of 0.05, a later analysis linked some 17,000 TCR beta sequences to specific HLA alleles. A further reported finding was that TCR beta sequences accurately predicted the HLA-A and HLA-B alleles for most subjects in the first cohort. The study gave a list of about 170 TCR beta chains associated with cytomegalovirus. In this cohort, only TCR beta chains were sequenced, and detectable features were limited by the absence of alpha or paired-chain data. According to a later genetic analysis, donors in an Asian-associated ancestry cluster had fewer N-insertions in productive TCRs than the approximately 650-donor mean. Linkage disequilibrium might explain the correlated functional status among segregating V segments, but an unknown experimental factor could not be ruled out. According to the authors, the approach could potentially be generalized to other disease states and immunological phenotypes. In vitro tests confirmed that three of the cytomegalovirus-associated TCR beta chains recognize cytomegalovirus antigens. Most TCR sequences were observed very rarely across donors, whereas some public TCRs were present in many individuals. When HLA alleles, especially DR and DQ, strongly co-occurred, TCR associations were difficult to assign to individual alleles. In a later genetic analysis, a missense DCLRE1C variant was associated with V-gene and J-gene trimming of TCR beta chains, and the association was replicated in an independent cohort. HLA typing was unavailable for some donors at each locus, so association tests used only the typed subset.

Libraries were made using the immunoSEQ multiplex PCR assay. For the multiplex PCR, a mixture combining 60 forward primers for TCR Vbeta segments and 13 reverse primers for TCR Jbeta segments was used. The CDR3 region of rearranged TCR beta genes was amplified from genomic DNA by a multiplex PCR assay. Amplified TCR beta libraries were sequenced as 87-base-pair reads on the Illumina HiSeq System. Per the source publication's procedure: Across the 600 to 700 repertoires, a later analysis counted roughly 84 million unique TCR beta chains, 9 million to 14 million of which were shared by at least two donors. To remove PCR and sequencing errors, raw reads were error-corrected and collapsed into unique sequences using a nearest-neighbor algorithm that merged closely related sequences. V, D and J gene segments were assigned by aligning CDR3 sequences to IMGT reference sequences. For a sequence to be retained, at least a six-nucleotide match to both a V gene segment and a J gene segment was required. Rearrangements were classified as productive when the CDR3 lacked stop codons and remained in frame with V and J, and all other rearrangements were classified as non-productive. CDR3 was defined by IMGT convention, running from the second conserved V-encoded cysteine to the conserved J-encoded phenylalanine. The earlier analysis of around 640 of the donors excluded sequences that lacked an unambiguous match to a single V gene segment. An earlier analysis of a few hundred of the donors called V segments functional above 56.7% productive rearrangements and segregating when the between-donor standard deviation exceeded 5%. To diagnose cytomegalovirus status from the catalog of TCR beta chain sequences, a statistical classification framework was built. A later analysis assigned V and J genes by comparing TCR nucleotide sequences with IMGT/GENE-DB human TR gene sequences. A later analysis assigned CDR3 sequences and most-parsimonious VDJ recombination scenarios with the TCRdist pipeline. In a later analysis, each TCR beta chain was defined by its CDR3 amino acid sequence together with its V-gene family, and reads without a unique V-gene family were excluded. As a way to deal with suspected cross-contamination and a sequencing artifact, a later analysis dropped 450 to 600 nucleotide sequences that were highly shared and had low generation probability. For each public chain, a later analysis derived a clonal expansion index from normalized ranks of inferred template counts within each repertoire. In a later analysis, generation probabilities were computed using a VDJ recombination model fitted to out-of-frame rearrangements, and the results were checked against IGoR. A later analysis scored TCR-TCR, TCR-HLA and TCR-CMV co-occurrence with hypergeometric tests, applying a repertoire-size bias correction to TCR pairs. A later analysis estimated false discovery rates by permuting HLA or CMV assignments 20 times. A later analysis grouped co-occurring TCRs with DBSCAN, adding TCRdist sequence similarity when clustering within HLA-allele-positive subsets. Repertoires with fewer than 30,000 or more than 120,000 public chains were left out of co-occurrence clustering, as were about five repertoires with anomalous nucleotide sharing. TCRdb retrieved this table from immuneACCESS and kept in-frame rearrangements only. Not all clones are present; in checked studies, unresolved V genes account for under half, and no reason is known for the remainder. The V and J calls and clone size come from that table; D and trimming were worked out from the DNA. Present in this sample are about 97,000 clones, 65% to 80% of which were seen just once. The ten largest clones represent approximately 2% of the sample.

This sequence originates from a middle-aged woman in good health and CMV-seronegative. The V and J genes are TRBV6-5 and TRBJ2-5; TRBD2 agrees with 7 junctional bases. The end of the DNA aligns better with TRBJ2-7, so the J call may be wrong. Sequencing input: PBMCs. The DNA is TGTGCCAGCAGTTATCGGGGGGTCTACGAGCAGTACTTC. Its coded protein is CASSYRGVYEQYF.